This entry lists 3 T cell receptor beta chains sequenced from one sample in a study of Graves' ophthalmopathy and Graves' hyperthyroidism. RNA transcripts provided the template for amplifying TCR beta CDR3 regions. HTBI primers were employed in first-round RT-PCR, then a second-round multiplex PCR followed. One entry per CDR3 protein results from TCRdb running MiXCR on the multiplex PCR reads. The data hold around 670,000 distinct CDR3 sequences, with 40% observed a single time. Sequencing input: peripheral blood. Source of these receptors: an adult man with Graves' ophthalmopathy.

The V gene is TRBV2, the J gene TRBJ1-6, with TRBD1 matching over 11 bases. This CDR3 spans 15 amino acids. The V segment lost 6 bases and the J segment 6 bases; nucleotides outside the gene matches: 4. The germline V gene has CDR1 SNHLY and CDR2 FYNNEI. DNA for the CDR3: TGTGCCAGCAGCGCCGGGACAGGGGGTAATTCACCCCTCCACTTT. Translating gives CASSAGTGGNSPLHF.

This clonotype was seen more than once but under ten times. The gene calls are TRBV25-1 and TRBJ2-7, with 9 nucleotides matching TRBD1. Per germline, CDR1 MGHDK and CDR2 SYGVNS. The length of the CDR3 is 12 residues. V trimming: 6 bases; J trimming: 6 bases; junction bases outside the gene matches: 3. CDR3: CASRTGQGEQYF. The CDR3 bases are TGTGCCAGCAGGACGGGACAGGGCGAGCAGTACTTC.

This clonotype was recorded a few times. This chain links TRBV7-2 with TRBJ1-5, with a tentative D call TRBD1 (5 bases). V lost 3 bases, J lost 3 bases, and 12 bases lay in between. In germline, CDR1 is SGHTA, CDR2 FQGNSA. The CDR3 runs 15 residues. CDR3 nucleotides: TGTGCCAGCAGCTTGCAACCGGGGCCCAATCAGCCCCAGCATTTT. This encodes CASSLQPGPNQPQHF.